This record looks at one TCR beta chain sequence and its context. These data are taken from a study of T cells in narcolepsy. Assay: immunoSEQ multiplex PCR; the TCRdb copy retains only in-frame clones and omits some. The sample contains fewer than 35,000 clones, about four fifths of which appear only once. This CDR3 has 16 amino acids. The germline CDR1 and CDR2 sequences are SGHTA and FQGNSA. V gave up 4 bases and J gave up 3 bases, with 15 bases separating them. The clonotype originates from a human donor in good health. The J gene is TRBJ1-4, the V gene TRBV7-2; D is possibly TRBD1 (6 bases). Sequenced: memory (CD45RA-) CD4+ T cells from blood. CDR3 bases: TGTGCCAGCAGCTCTAGTTGGACAGTTTCTAATGAAAAACTGTTTTTT. It specifies CASSSSWTVSNEKLFF.